One and the same sample provided the 4 T cell receptor beta chains below, sequenced in a study of blood T cell repertoires in COVID-19. The assay was immunoSEQ multiplex PCR, and TCRdb's table has in-frame clones only and misses some. The top ten hold under 2.5% of the sample, which has more than 250,000 clones, approximately 85% seen once. The sequenced sample consisted of PBMCs or T cells enriched from blood (not recorded which). These receptors all stem from a man aged 25-45 years who had recovered from COVID-19.

In nucleotides, the CDR3 is TGCGCCAGCAGCCCCCGCGGGGGGGAAGGCACTGAAGCTTTCTTT. As protein: CASSPRGGEGTEAFF. The rearrangement uses TRBV5-1 and TRBJ1-1; possible D gene TRBD1, 5 bases. The germline V gene encodes CDR1 SGHRS and CDR2 YFSETQ. The CDR3 is 15 amino acids. Trimming took off 4 bases at V and 4 bases at J, with 17 bases between the two ends.

V usage is TRBV18 and J usage is TRBJ1-2; 9 bases are a match to TRBD1. Germline CDR1 reads KGHSH; CDR2 reads LQKENI. The CDR3 is made up of 13 amino acids. Trimming at V came to 5 bases and at J to 7 bases, leaving 5 bases not matched to a gene. CDR3 residues: CASSYGQGSGYTF. The CDR3, as DNA: TGTGCCAGCTCATATGGACAGGGGTCTGGCTACACCTTC.

In its sample, this clone was seen a few times. This rearrangement joins TRBV9 to TRBJ1-2; TRBD1 might be the D (6 bases). CDR1 and CDR2 from the germline V gene are SGDLS and YYNGEE. V gave up 4 bases and J gave up 2 bases, with 18 bases separating them. The CDR3 runs 16 residues. CDR3 sequence reads: CASSTRLRGRNYGYTF. The CDR3 DNA sequence: TGTGCCAGCAGCACAAGATTGCGGGGGCGGAACTATGGCTACACCTTC.

V is TRBV19 and J is TRBJ2-1, with 9 nucleotides matching TRBD2. Germline V gene sequence: CDR1 LNHDA, CDR2 SQIVND (reference sequence). Trimming removed 2 bases from V and 0 bases from J; junction bases left unmatched: 2. This CDR3 contains 16 residues. Here the CDR3 DNA reads TGTGCCAGTAGTATAACAGCGGGGGGCTCCTACAATGAGCAGTTCTTC. Its translation is CASSITAGGSYNEQFF.